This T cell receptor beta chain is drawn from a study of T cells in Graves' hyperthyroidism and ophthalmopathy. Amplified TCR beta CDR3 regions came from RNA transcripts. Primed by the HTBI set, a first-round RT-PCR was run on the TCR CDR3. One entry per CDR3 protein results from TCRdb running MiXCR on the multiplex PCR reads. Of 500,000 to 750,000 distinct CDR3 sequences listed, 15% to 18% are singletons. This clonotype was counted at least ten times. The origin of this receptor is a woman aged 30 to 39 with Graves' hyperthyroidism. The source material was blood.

The CDR3 loop is CASRPTGLNTEAFF. The CDR3 DNA is TGTGCCAGCAGGCCGACAGGGCTGAACACTGAAGCTTTCTTT. The chain couples TRBV28 to TRBJ1-1; TRBD1 agrees at 7 bases. Germline lookup yields CDR1 MDHEN and CDR2 SYDVKM. Trimming took 6 bases from V and 0 from J; bases not matched to a gene: 4. This CDR3 contains 14 residues.